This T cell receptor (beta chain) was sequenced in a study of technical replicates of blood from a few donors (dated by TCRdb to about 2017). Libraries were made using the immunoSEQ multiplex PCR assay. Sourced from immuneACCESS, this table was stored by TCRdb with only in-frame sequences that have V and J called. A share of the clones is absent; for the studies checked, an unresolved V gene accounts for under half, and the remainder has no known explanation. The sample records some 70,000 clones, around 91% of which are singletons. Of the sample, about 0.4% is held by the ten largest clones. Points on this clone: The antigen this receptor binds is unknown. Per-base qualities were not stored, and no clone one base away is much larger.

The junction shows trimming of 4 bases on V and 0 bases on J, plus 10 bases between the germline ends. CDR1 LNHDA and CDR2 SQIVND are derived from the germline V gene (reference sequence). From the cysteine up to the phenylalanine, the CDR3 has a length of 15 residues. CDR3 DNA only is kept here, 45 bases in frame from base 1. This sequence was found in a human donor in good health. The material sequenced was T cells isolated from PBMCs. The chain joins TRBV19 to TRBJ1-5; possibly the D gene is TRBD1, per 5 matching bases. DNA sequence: TGTGCCAGTAGTAGACAGACGCATAGCAATCAGCCCCAGCATTTT. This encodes CASSRQTHSNQPQHF.